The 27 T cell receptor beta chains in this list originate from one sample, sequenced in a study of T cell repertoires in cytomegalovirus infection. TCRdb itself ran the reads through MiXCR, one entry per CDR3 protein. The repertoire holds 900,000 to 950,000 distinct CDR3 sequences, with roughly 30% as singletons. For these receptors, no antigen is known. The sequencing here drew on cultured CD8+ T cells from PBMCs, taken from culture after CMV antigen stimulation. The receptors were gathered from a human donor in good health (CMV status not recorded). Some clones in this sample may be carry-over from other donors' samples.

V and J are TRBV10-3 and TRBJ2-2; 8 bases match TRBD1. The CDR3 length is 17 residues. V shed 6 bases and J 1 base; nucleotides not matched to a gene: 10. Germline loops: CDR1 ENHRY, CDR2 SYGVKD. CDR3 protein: CAIRAISGTGNTGELFF. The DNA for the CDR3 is TGTGCCATCAGAGCGATTTCCGGGACAGGGAACACCGGGGAGCTGTTTTTT.

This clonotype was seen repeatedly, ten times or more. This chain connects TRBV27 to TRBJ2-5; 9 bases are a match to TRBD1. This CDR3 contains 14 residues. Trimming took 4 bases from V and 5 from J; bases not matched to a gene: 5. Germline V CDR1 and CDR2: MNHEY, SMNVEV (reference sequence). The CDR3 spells CASSSTGGAETQYF. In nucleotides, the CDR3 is TGTGCCAGCAGTTCCACAGGGGGCGCCGAGACCCAGTACTTC.

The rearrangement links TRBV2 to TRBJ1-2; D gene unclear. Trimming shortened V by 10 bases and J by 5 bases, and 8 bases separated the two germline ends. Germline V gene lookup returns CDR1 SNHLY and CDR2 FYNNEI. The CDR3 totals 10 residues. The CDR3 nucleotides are TGTGCCACTTTGAAGTATGGCTACACCTTC. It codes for CATLKYGYTF.

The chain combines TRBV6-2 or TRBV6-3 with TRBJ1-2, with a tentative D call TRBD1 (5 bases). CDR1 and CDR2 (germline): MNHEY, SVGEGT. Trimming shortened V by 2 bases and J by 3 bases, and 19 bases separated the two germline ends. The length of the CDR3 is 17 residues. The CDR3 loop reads CASSYPGTGAIYYGYTF. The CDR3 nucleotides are TGTGCCAGCAGTTACCCCGGGACGGGCGCAATCTACTATGGCTACACCTTC.

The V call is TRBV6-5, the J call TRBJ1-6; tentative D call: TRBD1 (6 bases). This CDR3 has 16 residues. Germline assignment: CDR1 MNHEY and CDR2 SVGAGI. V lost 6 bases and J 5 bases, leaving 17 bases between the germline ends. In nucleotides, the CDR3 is TGTGCCAGCAGGATCGGACAGCGGCGGGATAATTCACCCCTCCACTTT. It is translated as CASRIGQRRDNSPLHF.

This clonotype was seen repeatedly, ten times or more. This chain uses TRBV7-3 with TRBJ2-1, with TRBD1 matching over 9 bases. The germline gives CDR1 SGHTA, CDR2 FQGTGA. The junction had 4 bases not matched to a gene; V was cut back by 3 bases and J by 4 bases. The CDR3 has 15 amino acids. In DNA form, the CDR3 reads TGTGCCAGCAGCTTCTCGGGACAGGGTTACAATGAGCAGTTCTTC. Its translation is CASSFSGQGYNEQFF.

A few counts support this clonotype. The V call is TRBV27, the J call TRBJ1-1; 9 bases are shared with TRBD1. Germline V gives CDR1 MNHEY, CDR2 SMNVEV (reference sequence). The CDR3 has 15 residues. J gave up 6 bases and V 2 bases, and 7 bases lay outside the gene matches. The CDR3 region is CASSLDRGIDAEAFF. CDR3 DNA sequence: TGTGCCAGCAGTTTAGACAGGGGGATTGACGCTGAAGCTTTCTTT.

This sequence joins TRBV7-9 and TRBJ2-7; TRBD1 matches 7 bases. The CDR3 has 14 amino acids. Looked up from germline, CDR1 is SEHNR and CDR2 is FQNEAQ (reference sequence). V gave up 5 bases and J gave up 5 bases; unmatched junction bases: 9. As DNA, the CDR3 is TGTGCCAGCAGCCTTCTCGACAGGGACCACGAGCAGTACGTC. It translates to CASSLLDRDHEQYV.

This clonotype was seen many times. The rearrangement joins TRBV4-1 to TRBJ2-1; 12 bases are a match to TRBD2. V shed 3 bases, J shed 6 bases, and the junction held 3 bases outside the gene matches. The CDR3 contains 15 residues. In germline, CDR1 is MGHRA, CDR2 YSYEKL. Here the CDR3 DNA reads TGCGCCAGCAGCCAGCCGGGACTAGCGGGCAATGAGCAGTTCTTC. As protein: CASSQPGLAGNEQFF.

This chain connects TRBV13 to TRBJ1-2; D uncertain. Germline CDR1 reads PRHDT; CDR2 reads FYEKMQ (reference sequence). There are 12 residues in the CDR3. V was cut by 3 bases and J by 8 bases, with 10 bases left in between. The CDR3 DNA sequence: TGTGCCAGCAGCTTTGGGCGAGAAGGCTACACCTTC. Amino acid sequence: CASSFGREGYTF.

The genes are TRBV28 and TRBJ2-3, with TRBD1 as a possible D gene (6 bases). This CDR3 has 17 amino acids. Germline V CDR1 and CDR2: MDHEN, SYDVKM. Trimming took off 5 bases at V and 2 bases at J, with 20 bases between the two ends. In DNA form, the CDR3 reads TGTGCCAGCAGTCCCCCCCGGGCAGGGACACACACAGATACGCAGTATTTT. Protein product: CASSPPRAGTHTDTQYF.

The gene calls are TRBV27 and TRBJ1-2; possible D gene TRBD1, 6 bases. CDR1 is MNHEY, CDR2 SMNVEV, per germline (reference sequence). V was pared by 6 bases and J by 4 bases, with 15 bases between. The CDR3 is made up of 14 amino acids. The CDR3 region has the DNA TGTGCCAGCAGGTCGTCGGGGGGCACCTATGGCTACACCTTC. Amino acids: CASRSSGGTYGYTF.

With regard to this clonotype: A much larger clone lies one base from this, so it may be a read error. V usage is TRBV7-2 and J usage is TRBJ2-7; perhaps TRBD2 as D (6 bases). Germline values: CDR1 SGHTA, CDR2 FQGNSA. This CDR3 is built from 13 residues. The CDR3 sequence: CVSSLGLANEQYV. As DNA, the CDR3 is TGTGTCAGCAGCTTAGGGCTAGCGAACGAGCAGTACGTC.

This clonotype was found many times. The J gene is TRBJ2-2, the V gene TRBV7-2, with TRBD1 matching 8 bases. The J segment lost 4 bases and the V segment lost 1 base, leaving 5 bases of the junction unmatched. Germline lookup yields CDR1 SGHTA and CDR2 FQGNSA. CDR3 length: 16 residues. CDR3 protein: CASSLGDRGITGELFF. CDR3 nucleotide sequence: TGTGCCAGCAGCTTAGGAGACAGGGGAATCACCGGGGAGCTGTTTTTT. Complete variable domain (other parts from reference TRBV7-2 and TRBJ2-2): GAGVSQSPSNKVTEKGKDVELRCDPISGHTALYWYRQSLGQGLEFLIYFQGNSAPDKSGLPSDRFSAERTGGSVSTLTIQRTQQEDSAVYLCASSLGDRGITGELFFGEGSRLTVL.

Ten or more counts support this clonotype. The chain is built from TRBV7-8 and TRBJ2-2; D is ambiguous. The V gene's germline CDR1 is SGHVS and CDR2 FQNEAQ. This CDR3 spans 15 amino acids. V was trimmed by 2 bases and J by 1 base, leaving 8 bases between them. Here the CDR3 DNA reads TGTGCCAGCAGCTTATTTGGCGGGAACACCGGGGAGCTGTTTTTT. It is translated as CASSLFGGNTGELFF.

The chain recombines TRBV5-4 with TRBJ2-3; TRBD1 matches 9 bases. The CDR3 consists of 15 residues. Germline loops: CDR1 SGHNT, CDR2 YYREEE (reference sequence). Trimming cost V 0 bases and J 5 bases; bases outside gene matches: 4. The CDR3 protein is CASSLEQGAIDTQYF. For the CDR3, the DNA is TGTGCCAGCAGCTTGGAACAGGGGGCGATAGATACGCAGTATTTT.

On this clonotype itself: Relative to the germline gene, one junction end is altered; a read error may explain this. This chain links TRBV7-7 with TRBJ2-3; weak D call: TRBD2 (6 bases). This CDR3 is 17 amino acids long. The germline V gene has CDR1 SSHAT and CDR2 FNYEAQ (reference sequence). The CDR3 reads CASSLAATVDSTDTQYF. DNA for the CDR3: TGTGCTAGCAGCTTAGCGGCTACTGTCGACAGCACAGATACGCAGTATTTT.

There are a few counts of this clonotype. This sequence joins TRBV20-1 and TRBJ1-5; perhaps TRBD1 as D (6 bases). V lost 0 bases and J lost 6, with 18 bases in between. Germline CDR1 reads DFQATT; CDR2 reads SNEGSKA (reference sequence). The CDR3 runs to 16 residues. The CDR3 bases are TGCAGTGCTAGAGATCGGGACACCTTAGGGGGTCAGCCCCAGCATTTT. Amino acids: CSARDRDTLGGQPQHF.

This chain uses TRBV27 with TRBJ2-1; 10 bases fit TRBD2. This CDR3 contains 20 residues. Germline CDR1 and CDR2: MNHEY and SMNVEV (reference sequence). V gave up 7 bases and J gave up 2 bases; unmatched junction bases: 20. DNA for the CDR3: TGTGCCAGCATGGGGACAAGGGTTTTCGAGCGGGGGGGCCCCTACAATGAGCAGTTCTTC. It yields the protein CASMGTRVFERGGPYNEQFF.

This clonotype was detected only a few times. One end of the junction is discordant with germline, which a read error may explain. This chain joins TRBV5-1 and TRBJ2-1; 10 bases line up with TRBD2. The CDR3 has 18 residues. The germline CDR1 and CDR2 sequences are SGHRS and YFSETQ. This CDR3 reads CSSSLGLAGEHSLNEQFF. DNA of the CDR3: TGCTCCAGCAGCTTGGGGCTAGCGGGGGAGCATTCCCTAAATGAGCAGTTCTTC.

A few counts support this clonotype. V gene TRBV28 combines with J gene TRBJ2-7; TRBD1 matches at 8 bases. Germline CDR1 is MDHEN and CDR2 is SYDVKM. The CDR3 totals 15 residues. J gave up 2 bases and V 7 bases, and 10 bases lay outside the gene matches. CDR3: CASIGLADRAYEQYV. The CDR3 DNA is TGTGCCAGCATCGGATTAGCGGACAGGGCCTACGAGCAGTACGTC.

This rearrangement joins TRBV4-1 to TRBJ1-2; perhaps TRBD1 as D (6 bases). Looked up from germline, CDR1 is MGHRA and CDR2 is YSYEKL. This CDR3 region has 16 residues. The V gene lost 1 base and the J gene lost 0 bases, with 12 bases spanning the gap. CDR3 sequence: CASSQAPQGSNYGYTF. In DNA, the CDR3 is TGCGCCAGCAGCCAAGCCCCTCAGGGGTCTAACTATGGCTACACCTTC.

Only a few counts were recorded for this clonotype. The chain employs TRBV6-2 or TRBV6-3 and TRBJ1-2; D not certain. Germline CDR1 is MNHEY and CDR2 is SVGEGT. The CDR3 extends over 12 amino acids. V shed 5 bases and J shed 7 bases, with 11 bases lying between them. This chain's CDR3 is CASSSNGFGYTF. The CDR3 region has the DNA TGTGCCAGCAGTAGCAACGGGTTTGGCTACACCTTC.

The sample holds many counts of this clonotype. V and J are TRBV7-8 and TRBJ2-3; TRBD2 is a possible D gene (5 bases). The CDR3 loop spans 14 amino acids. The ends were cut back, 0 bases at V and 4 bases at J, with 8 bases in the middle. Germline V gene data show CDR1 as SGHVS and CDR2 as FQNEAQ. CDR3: CASSLATGADTQYF. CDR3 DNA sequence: TGTGCCAGCAGCTTAGCCACCGGGGCAGATACGCAGTATTTT.

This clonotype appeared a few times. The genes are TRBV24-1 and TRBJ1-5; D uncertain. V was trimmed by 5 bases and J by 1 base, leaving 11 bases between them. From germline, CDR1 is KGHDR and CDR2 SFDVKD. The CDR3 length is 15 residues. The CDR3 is CATSGVTSSNQPQHF. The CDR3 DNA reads TGTGCCACCAGTGGGGTAACCTCGAGCAATCAGCCCCAGCATTTT.

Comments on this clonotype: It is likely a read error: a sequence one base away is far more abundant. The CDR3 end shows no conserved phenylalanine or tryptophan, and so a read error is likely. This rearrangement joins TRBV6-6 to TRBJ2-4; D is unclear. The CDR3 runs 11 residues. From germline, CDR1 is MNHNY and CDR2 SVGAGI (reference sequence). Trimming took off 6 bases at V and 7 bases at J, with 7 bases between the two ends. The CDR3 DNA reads TGTGCCAGCAGCCTTGGGAACATTCAGTACCTC. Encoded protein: CASSLGNIQYL.

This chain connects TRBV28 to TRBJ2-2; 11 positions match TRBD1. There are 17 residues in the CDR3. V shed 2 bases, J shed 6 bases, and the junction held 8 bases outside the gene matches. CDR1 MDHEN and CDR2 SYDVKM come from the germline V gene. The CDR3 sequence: CASSLGEDRGRPGELFF. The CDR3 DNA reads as TGTGCCAGCAGTTTAGGGGAGGACAGGGGGCGCCCCGGGGAGCTGTTTTTT.